This entry describes one T cell receptor (beta chain). Germline V CDR1 and CDR2: MNHNY, SVGAGI (reference sequence). V gave up 5 bases and J gave up 0 bases; unmatched junction bases: 18. The CDR3 contains 19 residues. This entry comes from a study of blood T cell repertoires in COVID-19. Study context: COVID-19 samples, acute and convalescent, were from the United States, Italy and Spain.

Here immunoSEQ multiplex PCR was the method, and the copy in TCRdb shows in-frame clones only, minus some. This sample has about 200,000 clones, with roughly 90% found just once. The specimen sequenced was peripheral blood. The genes are TRBV6-6 and TRBJ2-7, with TRBD2 identical over 8 bases. This TCR was recovered from a man aged 50-59 years with COVID-19, enrolled during active disease. In nucleotides, the CDR3 is TGTGCCAGCAGTCAACAAAATCGGGAGGGGTATTTGAACTCCTACGAGCAGTACTTC. This encodes CASSQQNREGYLNSYEQYF.